Listed below are T cell receptor beta chains from one sample, sequenced in a study of cytomegalovirus exposure and HLA in healthy donors. Data came from immunoSEQ multiplex PCR; TCRdb stores just in-frame clones and leaves some out. The table has 150,000 to 180,000 clones, roughly 72% seen once. Sequencing was done on a sample of PBMCs. The receptors shown here come from a man younger than 45 in good health and CMV-seronegative. CDR3s include the opening cysteine and the closing phenylalanine or tryptophan. D genes are given only for firm matches. Clone size is stated in some rows and not others, as once, few, many or a class when expanded.

DNA	CDR3	V	J	D	size
TGTGCTAGTGGTTTGGACAGTTCGGGGGAGCTGTTTTTT	CASGLDSSGELFF	TRBV12-5	TRBJ2-2	NA	NA
TGTGCCAGCAGCGCCCGGGACTCTAAAGAGACCCAGTACTTC	CASSARDSKETQYF	TRBV13	TRBJ2-5	NA	NA
TGTGCCAGCAGCCTTTACCGGACCTCTACGGGGTACGAGCAGTACTTC	CASSLYRTSTGYEQYF	TRBV7-8	TRBJ2-7	NA	few
TGTGCCAGCAGCTCTAGACTAGCTGGGACCGGGGAGCTGTTTTTT	CASSSRLAGTGELFF	TRBV7-2	TRBJ2-2	TRBD2	NA
TGTGCCAGCAGCGTAGAGGCCGTTCCTAGGTCCGGGGAGCTGTTTTTT	CASSVEAVPRSGELFF	TRBV9	TRBJ2-2	NA	few
TGCGCCAGCAACAGGGTCGATTCTACAGATACGCAGTATTTT	CASNRVDSTDTQYF	TRBV5-1	TRBJ2-3	NA	NA
TGTGCCAGCAGCGAAACAGGGTTGGACGAGCAGTACTTC	CASSETGLDEQYF	TRBV5-6	TRBJ2-7	NA	NA
TGTGCTAGTGGTTTGGTAAGGGGGCTTGTTCAGCCCCAGCATTTT	CASGLVRGLVQPQHF	TRBV12-5	TRBJ1-5	TRBD1	NA
TGTGCCAGCAGTCGAGATACTCGGACCGGGGAGCTGTTTTTT	CASSRDTRTGELFF	TRBV7-9	TRBJ2-2	NA	NA
TGTGCCACCAGCACCCCCCCAGCGGGTCAGCCCCAGCATTTT	CATSTPPAGQPQHF	TRBV15	TRBJ1-5	NA	once
TGTGCCTGGAGTGTACCCAGGGTGGACTCACCCCTCCACTTT	CAWSVPRVDSPLHF	TRBV30	TRBJ1-6	NA	few
TGTGCCAGTACCCCGACAGGGGGCGGTGAAAAACTGTTTTTT	CASTPTGGGEKLFF	TRBV19	TRBJ1-4	TRBD1	NA
TGTGCCAGCAGCTTCACAAGCGGGGGGGCCGGGGATGAGCAGTTCTTC	CASSFTSGGAGDEQFF	TRBV7-2	TRBJ2-1	TRBD2	NA
TGTGCCAGCAGCTTGTCCCTAGCGGGGAGTGCCACCGGGGAGCTGTTTTTT	CASSLSLAGSATGELFF	TRBV5-6	TRBJ2-2	TRBD2	NA
TGTGCCAGCAGTGGAGAGCCGAGCCAAGAGACCCAGTACTTC	CASSGEPSQETQYF	TRBV2	TRBJ2-5	NA	NA
TGTGCCAGCAGAAGCGGGGGGGCCAGGGAGCTGTTTTTT	CASRSGGARELFF	TRBV2	TRBJ2-2	TRBD2	NA
TGTGCCAGCAGTTCGGGACTAGCGGGGGAGACCCAGTACTTC	CASSSGLAGETQYF	TRBV28	TRBJ2-5	TRBD2	NA
TGTGCCAGCAGCTTTTCCGGGACTAGCGGGGGGTCTAACACCGGGGAGCTGTTTTTT	CASSFSGTSGGSNTGELFF	TRBV7-9	TRBJ2-2	TRBD2	NA
TGTGCCAGCACAAGGAGAGAGACCCAGTACTTC	CASTRRETQYF	TRBV2	TRBJ2-5	NA	NA
TGTGCCAGCAGCGCCGCACAGGGGACTGGAAACACCATATATTTT	CASSAAQGTGNTIYF	TRBV9	TRBJ1-3	TRBD1	few
TGCAGCGAAACTAGCGGGGGTAGCACAGATACGCAGTATTTT	CSETSGGSTDTQYF	TRBV29-1	TRBJ2-3	TRBD2	NA
TGTGCCTGGAGTACGGGACAAGGTGGTGAAGCTTTCTTT	CAWSTGQGGEAFF	TRBV30	TRBJ1-1	NA	NA
TGCGCCAGCAGCTTGGTACAGGGCGAAAATACGCAGTATTTT	CASSLVQGENTQYF	TRBV5-1	TRBJ2-3	NA	NA
TGTGCCAGCAGTTCATTGGAGCTTGGCTATGGCTACACCTTC	CASSSLELGYGYTF	TRBV6-5	TRBJ1-2	NA	few
TGTGCCAGCAGCGCCCGGGACAGGGTTAATGGCTACCCCTTC	CASSARDRVNGYPF	TRBV7-2	TRBJ1-2	TRBD1	NA
TGTGCCAGCAGCCAAGAAAAAACAGGGGGCAGCTATGGCTACACCTTC	CASSQEKTGGSYGYTF	TRBV4-2	TRBJ1-2	TRBD1	NA
TGTGCCAGTTCAGGGGGTAGCAATCAGCCCCAGCATTTT	CASSGGSNQPQHF	TRBV19	TRBJ1-5	TRBD1	NA
TGTGCCAGTAGTATAGCAGGGACCAAAAACATTCAGTACTTC	CASSIAGTKNIQYF	TRBV19	TRBJ2-4	NA	NA
TGTGCCAGCAGCCGCCGCCGAGAGGACTTACAAGAGACCCAGTACTTC	CASSRRREDLQETQYF	TRBV7-9	TRBJ2-5	NA	few
TGTGCCAGTAGTCCCTGGAAGGGGGAGACCCAGTACTTC	CASSPWKGETQYF	TRBV19	TRBJ2-5	NA	NA
TGTGCCAGCAGCATAACCCCAGCGGGGGTAGATACCGGGGAGCTGTTTTTT	CASSITPAGVDTGELFF	TRBV7-6	TRBJ2-2	TRBD2	NA
TGTGCCAGCAGTCAGACAGGGAGTCTCTACAATGAGCAGTTCTTC	CASSQTGSLYNEQFF	TRBV6-1	TRBJ2-1	TRBD1	once
TGCAGCGTTGGCCGGGACAGGGGGTACAATGAGCAGTTCTTC	CSVGRDRGYNEQFF	TRBV29-1	TRBJ2-1	TRBD1	few
TGTGCCAGCAGTTTAGGGCAGGGGGCGCGGGAGCAGTACTTC	CASSLGQGAREQYF	TRBV28	TRBJ2-7	TRBD1	once
TGCGCCAGCAGCTCGGACAGTACCTCCTACGAGCAGTACTTC	CASSSDSTSYEQYF	TRBV5-1	TRBJ2-7	NA	NA
TGCAGCGTTCGGAGACAGGGTAACACCGGGGAGCTGTTTTTT	CSVRRQGNTGELFF	TRBV29-1	TRBJ2-2	TRBD1	NA